This TCR beta chain was observed in a study of CD8 T cells in ankylosing spondylitis. General study points: Within ankylosing spondylitis blood, a TCR beta motif made up of seven to nine highly homologous variants appeared to be characteristic.

Trimming removed 2 bases from V and 5 bases from J; junction bases left unmatched: 5. Germline V CDR1 and CDR2: SGHRS, YFSETQ. The CDR3 loop spans 14 amino acids. This clonotype occurred a few times. Its antigen is as yet unknown. TCRdb re-called the 5' RACE reads through MiXCR, storing one row per CDR3 protein. The sample lists almost 400,000 distinct CDR3 sequences, more than 20% occurring once. V gene TRBV5-1 combines with J gene TRBJ2-5; 8 bases are shared with TRBD2. The TCR sequence derives from a male donor with ankylosing spondylitis. What was sequenced was blood, either unsorted or a sorted T cell fraction (not recorded which). CDR3 protein: CASSFPGGSETQYF. The CDR3 DNA is TGCGCCAGCAGCTTTCCGGGAGGGTCGGAGACCCAGTACTTC. Using reference TRBV5-1 and TRBJ2-5 for the parts outside the CDR3, the full variable domain is KAGVTQTPRYLIKTRGQQVTLSCSPISGHRSVSWYQQTPGQGLQFLFEYFSETQRNKGNFPGRFSGRQFSNSRSEMNVSTLELGDSALYLCASSFPGGSETQYFGPGTRLLVL.